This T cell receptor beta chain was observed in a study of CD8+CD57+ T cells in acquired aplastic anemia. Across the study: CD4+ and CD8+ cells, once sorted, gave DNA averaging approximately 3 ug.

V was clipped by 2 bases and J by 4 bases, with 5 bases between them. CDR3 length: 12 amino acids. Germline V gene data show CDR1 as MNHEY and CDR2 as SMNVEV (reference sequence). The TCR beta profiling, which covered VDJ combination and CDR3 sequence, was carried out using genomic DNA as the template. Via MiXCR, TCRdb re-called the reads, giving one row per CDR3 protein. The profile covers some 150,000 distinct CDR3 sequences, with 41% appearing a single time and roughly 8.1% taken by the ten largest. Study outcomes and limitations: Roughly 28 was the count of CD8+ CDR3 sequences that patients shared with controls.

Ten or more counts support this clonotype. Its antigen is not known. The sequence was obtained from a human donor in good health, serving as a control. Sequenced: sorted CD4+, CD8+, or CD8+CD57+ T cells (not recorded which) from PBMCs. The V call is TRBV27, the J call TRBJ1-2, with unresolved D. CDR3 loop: CASSLKGYGYTF. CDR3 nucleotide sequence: TGTGCCAGCAGTTTAAAGGGCTATGGCTACACCTTC.